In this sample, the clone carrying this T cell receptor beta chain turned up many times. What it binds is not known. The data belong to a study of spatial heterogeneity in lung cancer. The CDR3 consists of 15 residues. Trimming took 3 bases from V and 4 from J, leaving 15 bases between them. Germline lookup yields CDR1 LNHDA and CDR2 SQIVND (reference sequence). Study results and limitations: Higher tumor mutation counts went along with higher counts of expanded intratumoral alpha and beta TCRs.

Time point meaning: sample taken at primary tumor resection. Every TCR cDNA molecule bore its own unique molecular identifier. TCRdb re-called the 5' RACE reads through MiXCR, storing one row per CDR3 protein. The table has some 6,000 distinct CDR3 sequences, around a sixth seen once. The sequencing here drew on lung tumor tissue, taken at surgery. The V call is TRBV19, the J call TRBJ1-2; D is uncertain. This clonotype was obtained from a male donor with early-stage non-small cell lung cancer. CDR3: CASSMVNEKGYGYTF. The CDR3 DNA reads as TGTGCCAGTAGTATGGTTAACGAAAAGGGCTATGGCTACACCTTC.